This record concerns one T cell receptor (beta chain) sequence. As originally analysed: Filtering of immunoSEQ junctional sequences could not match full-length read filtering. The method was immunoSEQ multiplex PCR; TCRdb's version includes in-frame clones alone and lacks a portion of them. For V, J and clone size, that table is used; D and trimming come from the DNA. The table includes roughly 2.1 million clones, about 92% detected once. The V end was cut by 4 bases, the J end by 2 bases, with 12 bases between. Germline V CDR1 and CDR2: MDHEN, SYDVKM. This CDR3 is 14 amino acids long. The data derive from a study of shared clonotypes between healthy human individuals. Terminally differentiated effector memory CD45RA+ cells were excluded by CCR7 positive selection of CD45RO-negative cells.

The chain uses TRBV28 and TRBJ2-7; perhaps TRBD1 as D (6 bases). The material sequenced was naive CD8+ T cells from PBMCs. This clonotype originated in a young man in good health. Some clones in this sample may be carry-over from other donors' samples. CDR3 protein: CASSSRDTAYEQYF. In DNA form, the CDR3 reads TGTGCCAGCAGTTCGAGGGACACCGCCTACGAGCAGTACTTC.